This TCR beta chain was identified in a study of CD8 T cells in ankylosing spondylitis. This clonotype was picked up many times. The antigen remains undetermined. Study results and limitations: Some of these motif variants have turned up before, in reports on reactive arthritis synovial fluid and blood.

TCRdb reprocessed the 5' RACE reads via MiXCR and lists one record per CDR3 protein. The table lists some 220,000 distinct CDR3 sequences, approximately 8.4% of them singletons, with roughly 4.9% in the top ten. The CDR3 consists of 16 residues. The germline gives CDR1 MDHEN, CDR2 SYDVKM. The V and J ends lost 4 bases and 0 bases respectively, with 13 bases between them. The rearrangement joins TRBV28 to TRBJ2-1; D call uncertain. The sequenced sample was blood, either unsorted or a sorted T cell fraction (not recorded which). The receptor was isolated from a female donor with ankylosing spondylitis or in good health (not recorded which). CDR3 sequence reads: CASSSPATSSYNEQFF. DNA for the CDR3: TGTGCCAGCAGTTCCCCGGCAACGAGCTCCTACAATGAGCAGTTCTTC.